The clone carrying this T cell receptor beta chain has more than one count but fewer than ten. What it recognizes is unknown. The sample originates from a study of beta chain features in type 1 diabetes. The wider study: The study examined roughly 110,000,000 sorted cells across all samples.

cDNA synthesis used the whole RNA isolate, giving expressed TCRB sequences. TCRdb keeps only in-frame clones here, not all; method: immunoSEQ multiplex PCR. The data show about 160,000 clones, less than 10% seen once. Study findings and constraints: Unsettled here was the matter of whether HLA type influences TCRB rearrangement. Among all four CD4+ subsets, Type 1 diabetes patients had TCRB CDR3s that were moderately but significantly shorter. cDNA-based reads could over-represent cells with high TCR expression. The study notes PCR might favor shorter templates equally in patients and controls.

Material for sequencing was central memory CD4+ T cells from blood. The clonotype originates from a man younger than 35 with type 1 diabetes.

The CDR3 nucleotides are TGTGCCAGCAGCCGACAGACGTCTAACTATGGCTACACCTTC. Translating it yields CASSRQTSNYGYTF. This chain links TRBV4-2 with TRBJ1-2, with D possibly TRBD1 on 5 matching bases. Looked up from germline, CDR1 is LGHNA and CDR2 is YNFKEQ. Trimming pared 4 bases from V and 0 bases from J, leaving 9 bases between. This CDR3 is built from 14 residues.